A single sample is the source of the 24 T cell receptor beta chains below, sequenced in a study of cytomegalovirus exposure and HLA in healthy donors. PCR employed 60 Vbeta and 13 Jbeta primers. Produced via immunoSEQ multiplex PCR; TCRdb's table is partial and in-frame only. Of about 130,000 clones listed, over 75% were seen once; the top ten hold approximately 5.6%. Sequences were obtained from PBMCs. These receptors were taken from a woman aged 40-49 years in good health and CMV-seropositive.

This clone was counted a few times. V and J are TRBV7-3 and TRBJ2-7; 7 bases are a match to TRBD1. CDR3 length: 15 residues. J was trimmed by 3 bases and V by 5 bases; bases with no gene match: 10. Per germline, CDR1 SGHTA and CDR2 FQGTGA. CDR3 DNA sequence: TGTGCCAGCAGCGAAGGATTGGGACAGTTCTACGAGCAGTACTTC. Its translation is CASSEGLGQFYEQYF.

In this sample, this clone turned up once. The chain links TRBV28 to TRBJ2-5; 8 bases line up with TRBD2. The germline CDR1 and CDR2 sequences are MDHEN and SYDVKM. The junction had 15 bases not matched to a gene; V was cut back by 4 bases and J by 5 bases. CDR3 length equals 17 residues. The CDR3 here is CASSSLFLAGGGETQYF. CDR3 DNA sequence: TGTGCCAGCAGTTCCCTATTCCTGGCGGGGGGAGGCGAGACCCAGTACTTC.

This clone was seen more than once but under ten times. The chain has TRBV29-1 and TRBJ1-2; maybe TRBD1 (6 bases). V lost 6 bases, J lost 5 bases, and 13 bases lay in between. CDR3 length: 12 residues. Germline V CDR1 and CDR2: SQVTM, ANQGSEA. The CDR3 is CSVVGQLYGYTF. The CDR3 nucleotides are TGCAGCGTGGTAGGACAGCTATATGGCTACACCTTC. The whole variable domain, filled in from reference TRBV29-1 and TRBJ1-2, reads SAVISQKPSRDICQRGTSLTIQCQVDSQVTMMFWYRQQPGQSLTLIATANQGSEATYESGFVIDKFPISRPNLTFSTLTVSNMSPEDSSIYLCSVVGQLYGYTFGSGTRLTVV.

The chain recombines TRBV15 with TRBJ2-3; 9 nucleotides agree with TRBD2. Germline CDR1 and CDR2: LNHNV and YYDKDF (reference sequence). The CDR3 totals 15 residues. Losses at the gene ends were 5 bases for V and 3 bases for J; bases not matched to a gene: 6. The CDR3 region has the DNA TGTGCCACCAGCCCAGGGACTAGCCCAACAGATACGCAGTATTTT. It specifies CATSPGTSPTDTQYF.

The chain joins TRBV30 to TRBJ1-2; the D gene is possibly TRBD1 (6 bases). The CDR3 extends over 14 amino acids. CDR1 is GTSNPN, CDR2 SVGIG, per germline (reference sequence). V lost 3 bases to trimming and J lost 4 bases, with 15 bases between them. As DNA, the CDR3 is TGTGCCTGGAGCCTATGGCAGGGGTCCTATGGCTACACCTTC. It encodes CAWSLWQGSYGYTF.

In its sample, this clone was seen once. The CDR3 loop is CASSSGEGSPLHF. In nucleotides, the CDR3 is TGCGCCAGCAGCTCCGGGGAGGGGTCACCCCTCCACTTT. The chain uses TRBV5-1 and TRBJ1-6, with D possibly TRBD1 on 5 matching bases. The V and J ends lost 3 bases and 10 bases respectively, with 11 bases between them. The germline gives CDR1 SGHRS, CDR2 YFSETQ. This CDR3 spans 13 amino acids.

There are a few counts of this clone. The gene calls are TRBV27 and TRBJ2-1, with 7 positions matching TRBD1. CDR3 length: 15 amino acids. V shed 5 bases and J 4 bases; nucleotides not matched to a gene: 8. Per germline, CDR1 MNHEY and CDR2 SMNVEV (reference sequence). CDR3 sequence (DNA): TGTGCCAGCAGTGGCAGGGGGATTTCTTACAATGAGCAGTTCTTC. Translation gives CASSGRGISYNEQFF.

Here the CDR3 DNA reads TGCACCAGCAGCCAAGATCGCTACGGAAAAGAGGTCTACAATGAGCAGTTCTTC. Protein sequence: CTSSQDRYGKEVYNEQFF. J is TRBJ2-1 and V is TRBV1; TRBD2, as called in the table, went unchecked against the DNA. TRBV1 is assigned pseudogene status. The CDR3 consists of 18 residues.

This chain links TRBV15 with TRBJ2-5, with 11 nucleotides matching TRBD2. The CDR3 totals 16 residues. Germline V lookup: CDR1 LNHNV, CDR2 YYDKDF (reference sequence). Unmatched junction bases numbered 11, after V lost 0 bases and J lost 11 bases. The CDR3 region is CATSRDLLAGAWEQYF. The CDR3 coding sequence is TGTGCCACCAGCAGAGATTTACTAGCGGGGGCCTGGGAGCAGTACTTC.

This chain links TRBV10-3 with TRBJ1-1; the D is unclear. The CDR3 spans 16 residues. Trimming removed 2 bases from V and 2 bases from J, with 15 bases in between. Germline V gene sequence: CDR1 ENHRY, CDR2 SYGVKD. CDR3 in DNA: TGTGCCATCAGTGAGCGACCCGGTGAGGGCAACACTGAAGCTTTCTTT. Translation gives CAISERPGEGNTEAFF.

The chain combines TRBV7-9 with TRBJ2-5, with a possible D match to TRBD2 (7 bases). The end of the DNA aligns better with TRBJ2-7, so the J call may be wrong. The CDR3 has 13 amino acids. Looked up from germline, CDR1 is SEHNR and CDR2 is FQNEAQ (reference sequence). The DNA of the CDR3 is TGTGCCAGCAGCCTAGGACAGCGGGGCGAGCAGTACTTC. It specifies CASSLGQRGEQYF.

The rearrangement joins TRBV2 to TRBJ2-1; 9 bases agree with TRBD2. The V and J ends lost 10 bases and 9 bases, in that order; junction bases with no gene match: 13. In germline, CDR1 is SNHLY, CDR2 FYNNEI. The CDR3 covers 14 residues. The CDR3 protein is CATGAGGPPGEQFF. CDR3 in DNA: TGTGCCACGGGAGCGGGGGGCCCCCCCGGTGAGCAGTTCTTC.

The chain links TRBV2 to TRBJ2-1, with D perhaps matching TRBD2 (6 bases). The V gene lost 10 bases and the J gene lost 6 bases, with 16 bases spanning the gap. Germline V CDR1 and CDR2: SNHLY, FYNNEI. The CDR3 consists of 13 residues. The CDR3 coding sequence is TGTGCCACGACTGGGGGGAGCCCCAATGAGCAGTTCTTC. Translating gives CATTGGSPNEQFF.

The CDR3 here is CASTRDIGVYEQYF. The DNA for the CDR3 is TGTGCCAGCACGAGAGATATCGGGGTCTACGAGCAGTACTTC. This rearrangement joins TRBV27 to TRBJ2-7, with a tentative D call TRBD2 (5 bases). The V end was cut by 7 bases, the J end by 3 bases, with 16 bases between. The germline gives CDR1 MNHEY, CDR2 SMNVEV (reference sequence). The CDR3 contains 14 residues.

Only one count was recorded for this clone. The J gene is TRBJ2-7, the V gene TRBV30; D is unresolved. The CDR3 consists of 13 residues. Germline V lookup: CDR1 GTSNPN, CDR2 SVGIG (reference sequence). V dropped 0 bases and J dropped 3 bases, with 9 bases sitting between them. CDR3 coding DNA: TGTGCCTGGAGTGTTGGGCAGAGCTACGAGCAGTACTTC. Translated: CAWSVGQSYEQYF.

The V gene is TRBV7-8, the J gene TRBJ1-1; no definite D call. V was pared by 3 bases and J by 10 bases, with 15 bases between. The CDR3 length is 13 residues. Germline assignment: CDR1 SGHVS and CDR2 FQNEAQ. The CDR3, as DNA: TGTGCCAGCAGCTTCGCTGTCGGGTGTGCAGCTTTCTTT. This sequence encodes CASSFAVGCAAFF.

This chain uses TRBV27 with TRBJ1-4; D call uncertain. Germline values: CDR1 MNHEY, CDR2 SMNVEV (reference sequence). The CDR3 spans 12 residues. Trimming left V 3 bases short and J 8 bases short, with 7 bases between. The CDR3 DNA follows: TGTGCCAGCAGTTTTGGAGGAGAAAAACTGTTTTTT. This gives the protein CASSFGGEKLFF.

CDR3 DNA: TGTGCCAGCAGCGTAGCGGGCAATGAGCAGTTCTTC. Translation: CASSVAGNEQFF. V is TRBV9 and J is TRBJ2-1; no clear D gene. Germline lookup yields CDR1 SGDLS and CDR2 YYNGEE. This CDR3 is built from 12 residues. Between the trimmed V and J ends, which lost 0 bases and 6 bases, there was a span of 4 bases. Together with reference TRBV9 and TRBJ2-1, the CDR3 gives the full variable domain: DSGVTQTPKHLITATGQRVTLRCSPRSGDLSVYWYQQSLDQGLQFLIQYYNGEERAKGNILERFSAQQFPDLHSELNLSSLELGDSALYFCASSVAGNEQFFGPGTRLTVL.

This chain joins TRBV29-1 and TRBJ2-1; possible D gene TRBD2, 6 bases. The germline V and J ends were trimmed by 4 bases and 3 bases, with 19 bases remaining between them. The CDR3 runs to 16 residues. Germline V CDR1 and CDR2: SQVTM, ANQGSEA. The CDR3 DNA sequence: TGCAGCGTTGTTGGGGTGCCCCGGGACTTCTACAATGAGCAGTTCTTC. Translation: CSVVGVPRDFYNEQFF.

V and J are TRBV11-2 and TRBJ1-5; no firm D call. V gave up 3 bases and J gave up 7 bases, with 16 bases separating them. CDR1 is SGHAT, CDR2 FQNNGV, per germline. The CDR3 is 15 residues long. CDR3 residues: CASSLIMVYSQPQHF. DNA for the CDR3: TGTGCCAGCAGCTTGATTATGGTCTACAGCCAGCCCCAGCATTTT.

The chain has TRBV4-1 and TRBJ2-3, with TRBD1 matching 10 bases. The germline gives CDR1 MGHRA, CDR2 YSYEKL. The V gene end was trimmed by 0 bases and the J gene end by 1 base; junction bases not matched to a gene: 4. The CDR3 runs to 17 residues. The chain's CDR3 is CASSQEAGQGRTDTQYF. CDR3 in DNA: TGCGCCAGCAGCCAAGAAGCGGGACAGGGGCGCACAGATACGCAGTATTTT.

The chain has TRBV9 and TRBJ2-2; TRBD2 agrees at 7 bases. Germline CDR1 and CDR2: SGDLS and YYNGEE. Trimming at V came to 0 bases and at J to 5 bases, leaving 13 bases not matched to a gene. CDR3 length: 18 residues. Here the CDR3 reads CASSVAGFGGGRTGELFF. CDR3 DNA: TGTGCCAGCAGCGTAGCCGGTTTTGGGGGAGGGCGGACCGGGGAGCTGTTTTTT. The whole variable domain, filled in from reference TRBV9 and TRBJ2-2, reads DSGVTQTPKHLITATGQRVTLRCSPRSGDLSVYWYQQSLDQGLQFLIQYYNGEERAKGNILERFSAQQFPDLHSELNLSSLELGDSALYFCASSVAGFGGGRTGELFFGEGSRLTVL.

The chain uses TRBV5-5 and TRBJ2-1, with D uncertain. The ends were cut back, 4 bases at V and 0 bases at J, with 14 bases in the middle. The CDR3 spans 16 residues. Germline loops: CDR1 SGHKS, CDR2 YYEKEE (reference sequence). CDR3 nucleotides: TGTGCCAGCAGCGGCCAGGCTCCAAGCTCCTACAATGAGCAGTTCTTC. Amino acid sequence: CASSGQAPSSYNEQFF.

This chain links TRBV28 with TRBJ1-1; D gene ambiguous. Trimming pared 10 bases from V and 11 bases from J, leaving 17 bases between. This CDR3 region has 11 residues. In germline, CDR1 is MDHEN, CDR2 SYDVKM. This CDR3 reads CATTEGEVAFF. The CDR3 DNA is TGTGCCACCACCGAGGGAGAGGTGGCTTTCTTT. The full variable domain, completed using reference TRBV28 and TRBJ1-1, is DVKVTQSSRYLVKRTGEKVFLECVQDMDHENMFWYRQDPGLGLRLIYFSYDVKMKEKGDIPEGYSVSREKKERFSLILESASTNQTSMYLCATTEGEVAFFGQGTRLTVV.